This T cell receptor (beta chain) was recorded in a study of a mutant IDH1 vaccine in newly diagnosed glioma. Time point denoted: week 35, safety follow-up. With topical imiquimod, each dose of the vaccine consisted of 300 ug of mutant IDH1 20-mer peptide. As concerns this clone: Antigen specificity is unknown.

Profiled with immunoSEQ multiplex PCR; TCRdb holds only in-frame clones, not every one. The sample consists of about 54,000 clones, around 80% of them appearing once. The TCR sequence derives from a woman between 18 and 29 years old with glioma. This specimen was PBMCs, taken from a glioma patient whose treatment included an IDH1 peptide vaccine.

The CDR3 here is CSAIEYNEQFF. In nucleotides, the CDR3 is TGCAGTGCCATTGAGTACAATGAGCAGTTCTTC. V and J are TRBV20-1 and TRBJ2-1; unclear D gene. There are 11 residues in the CDR3. Germline V gene data show CDR1 as DFQATT and CDR2 as SNEGSKA (reference sequence). The V end lost 6 bases, the J end lost 4 bases, and 7 bases lay between the germline ends.